This T cell receptor beta chain was recovered during a study of cytomegalovirus exposure and HLA in healthy donors. Details on this clone: Its antigen is unknown.

Among the roughly 120 subjects of the validation cohort, separate from the approximately 660-subject first cohort, were the donors. The V gene's germline CDR1 is SEHNR and CDR2 FQNEAQ (reference sequence). This CDR3 has 15 residues. Losses at the gene ends were 6 bases for V and 4 bases for J; bases not matched to a gene: 7. Some clones are missing from TCRdb's copy, which holds only in-frame ones; the method was immunoSEQ multiplex PCR. The repertoire includes some 170,000 clones, around 81% of them detected once, and around 2% sits in the top ten. Study-wide points: Overall, approximately 150 TCR beta chains were annotated as cytomegalovirus-associated. Subsequent analysis found a tendency for first-cohort TCR clusters to co-occur within the 95 to 150 validation repertoires.

The origin of this receptor is a man aged 30 to 45 in good health and CMV-seropositive. The chain employs TRBV7-9 and TRBJ2-7; 12 bases match TRBD1. Sequenced: PBMCs. CDR3 residues: CASRGAGQGAYEQYF. Here the CDR3 DNA reads TGTGCCAGCAGAGGTGCGGGACAGGGGGCGTACGAGCAGTACTTC. Together with reference TRBV7-9 and TRBJ2-7, the CDR3 gives the full variable domain: DTGVSQNPRHKITKRGQNVTFRCDPISEHNRLYWYRQTLGQGPEFLTYFQNEAQLEKSRLLSDRFSAERPKGSFSTLEIQRTEQGDSAMYLCASRGAGQGAYEQYFGPGTRLTVT.